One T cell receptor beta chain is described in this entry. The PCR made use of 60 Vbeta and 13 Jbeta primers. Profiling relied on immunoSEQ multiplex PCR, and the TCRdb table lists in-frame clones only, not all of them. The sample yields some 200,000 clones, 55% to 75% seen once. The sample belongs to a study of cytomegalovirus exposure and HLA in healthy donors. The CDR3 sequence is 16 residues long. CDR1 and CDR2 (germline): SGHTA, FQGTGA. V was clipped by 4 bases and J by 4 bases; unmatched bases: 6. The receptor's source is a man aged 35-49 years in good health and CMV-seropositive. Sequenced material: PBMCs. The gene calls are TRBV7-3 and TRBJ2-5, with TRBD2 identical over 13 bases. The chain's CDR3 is CASSSGLAGWGETQYF. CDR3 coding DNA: TGTGCCAGCAGCTCGGGACTAGCGGGGTGGGGAGAGACCCAGTACTTC. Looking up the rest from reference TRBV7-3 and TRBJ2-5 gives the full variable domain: GAGVSQTPSNKVTEKGKYVELRCDPISGHTALYWYRQSLGQGPEFLIYFQGTGAADDSGLPNDRFFAVRPEGSVSTLKIQRTERGDSAVYLCASSSGLAGWGETQYFGPGTRLLVL.